This T cell receptor beta chain was documented in a study of blood T cell repertoires in COVID-19. Clones were read by immunoSEQ multiplex PCR, and TCRdb kept only the in-frame ones, dropping some. The sample lists over 400,000 clones, approximately 86% occurring once. Categorization into cohorts depended on clinical history that participants reported. Recovered participants had two consecutive negative NP/OP PCR tests, healthcare professional clearance, or symptom resolution. The material sequenced was PBMCs or T cells enriched from blood (not recorded which). The clonotype was recovered from a woman aged 55-70 years who had recovered from COVID-19.

In nucleotides, the CDR3 is TGCGCCAGCAGCCAAGCCCAAACGGCGACAGGGACTACAGATACGCAGTATTTT. Translated: CASSQAQTATGTTDTQYF. The chain employs TRBV4-1 and TRBJ2-3, with D maybe TRBD1 (7 bases). Germline V lookup: CDR1 MGHRA, CDR2 YSYEKL. The CDR3 extends over 18 amino acids. Trimming stripped 1 base from V and 3 bases from J, with 20 bases between.